A single sample is the source of the 16 T cell receptor beta chains below, sequenced in a study of cytomegalovirus exposure and HLA in healthy donors. Assay used: immunoSEQ multiplex PCR; TCRdb lists only in-frame clones, some missing. The table records 70,000 to 75,000 clones, roughly 94% of them present only once. The sequenced material came from PBMCs. The receptors derive from a young woman in good health and CMV-seropositive.

The chain employs TRBV2 and TRBJ2-7, with 12 bases lining up with TRBD2. The CDR3 is 15 residues long. V trimming: 7 bases; J trimming: 3 bases; junction bases outside the gene matches: 7. The germline CDR1 and CDR2 sequences are SNHLY and FYNNEI. The CDR3 sequence: CASNYQTSGGYEQYF. CDR3 coding DNA: TGTGCCAGCAATTATCAGACTAGCGGGGGCTACGAGCAGTACTTC.

This chain's CDR3 is CASSFGQLISGNTIYF. CDR3 coding DNA: TGTGCCAGCAGCTTTGGACAGCTTATCTCTGGAAACACCATATATTTT. V usage is TRBV5-6 and J usage is TRBJ1-3, with a weak D call TRBD1 (6 bases). The germline V and J ends were trimmed by 2 bases and 0 bases, with 12 bases remaining between them. Germline values: CDR1 SGHDT, CDR2 YYEEEE. CDR3 length: 16 amino acids.

The chain employs TRBV15 and TRBJ1-2; TRBD1 is a possible D gene (5 bases). The V gene lost 5 bases and the J gene lost 1 base, with 17 bases spanning the gap. Germline V gene sequence: CDR1 LNHNV, CDR2 YYDKDF (reference sequence). CDR3 length equals 16 residues. This CDR3 reads CATSRDSDTYNYGYTF. DNA for the CDR3: TGTGCCACCAGCCGCGACTCGGACACCTATAACTATGGCTACACCTTC.

The chain couples TRBV7-6 to TRBJ2-1; 12 positions match TRBD2. The V gene end was trimmed by 1 base and the J gene end by 7 bases; junction bases not matched to a gene: 5. The CDR3 has 16 amino acids. Germline V lookup: CDR1 SGHVS, CDR2 FNYEAQ. CDR3 nucleotides: TGTGCCAGCAGCTTAGTGCTAGCGGGGGGGCAGAATGAGCAGTTCTTC. Translating gives CASSLVLAGGQNEQFF.

The CDR3 sequence is CASSFTTAYGYTF. CDR3 in DNA: TGTGCCAGCAGTTTTACGACAGCCTATGGCTACACCTTC. The chain has TRBV28 and TRBJ1-2; tentatively, D is TRBD1 (5 bases). The CDR3 has 13 amino acids. The V end was cut by 3 bases, the J end by 4 bases, with 9 bases between. The germline V gene encodes CDR1 MDHEN and CDR2 SYDVKM.

The V gene is TRBV27, the J gene TRBJ2-7, with D possibly matching TRBD1 (5 bases). The ends were cut back, 2 bases at V and 0 bases at J, with 14 bases in the middle. Germline CDR1 reads MNHEY; CDR2 reads SMNVEV (reference sequence). The CDR3 contains 16 residues. CDR3 in amino acids: CASSLMGPGSSYEQYF. The CDR3, as DNA: TGTGCCAGCAGTTTAATGGGGCCGGGTAGCTCCTACGAGCAGTACTTC.

This chain uses TRBV7-8 with TRBJ2-7; possibly TRBD2 for D (7 bases). Germline assignment: CDR1 SGHVS and CDR2 FQNEAQ. The CDR3 runs to 16 residues. Trimming took off 3 bases at V and 4 bases at J, with 19 bases between the two ends. The CDR3 spells CASSLSGGGSTYEQYF. Written as DNA, the CDR3 is TGTGCCAGCAGCTTGTCGGGGGGCGGGAGTACGTACGAGCAGTACTTC.

The chain is built from TRBV11-2 and TRBJ2-7, with 12 bases identical to TRBD1. CDR3 length: 16 amino acids. V trimming: 1 base; J trimming: 7 bases; junction bases outside the gene matches: 8. Looked up from germline, CDR1 is SGHAT and CDR2 is FQNNGV. The CDR3 DNA sequence: TGTGCCAGCAGCTTAGTAAGGGGACAGGGGGCGCGTGAGCAGTACTTC. Translating gives CASSLVRGQGAREQYF.

The chain uses TRBV10-2 and TRBJ1-1; 8 bases are shared with TRBD1. This CDR3 has 15 amino acids. V was clipped by 7 bases and J by 1 base; unmatched bases: 8. Germline CDR1 and CDR2: WSHSY and SAAADI. The CDR3, as DNA: TGCGCCAGCAAGGGACAGGACTTTAAGAACACTGAAGCTTTCTTT. It is translated as CASKGQDFKNTEAFF.

This chain joins TRBV10-3 and TRBJ1-4; TRBD1 is a possible D gene (5 bases). The V end was cut by 0 bases, the J end by 7 bases, with 12 bases between. CDR1 is ENHRY and CDR2 is SYGVKD in the germline V gene. The CDR3 extends over 15 amino acids. The CDR3: CAISESKGAFEKLFF. Written as DNA, the CDR3 is TGTGCCATCAGTGAGTCGAAAGGGGCGTTTGAAAAACTGTTTTTT.

This chain uses TRBV7-9 with TRBJ1-2; maybe TRBD1 (6 bases). In germline, CDR1 is SEHNR, CDR2 FQNEAQ (reference sequence). Trimming took off 5 bases at V and 6 bases at J, with 22 bases between the two ends. This CDR3 has 16 residues. The CDR3: CASSAPHRVLQDGYTF. CDR3 DNA: TGTGCCAGCAGCGCCCCCCACAGGGTACTTCAGGATGGCTACACCTTC.

The chain joins TRBV5-4 to TRBJ1-2; 7 bases are shared with TRBD1. CDR3 length equals 13 residues. Germline V lookup: CDR1 SGHNT, CDR2 YYREEE (reference sequence). V lost 4 bases to trimming and J lost 8 bases; unmatched junction nucleotides: 8. CDR3 in DNA: TGTGCCAGCAGCCTCGGACGGACAGGCGGCTACACCTTC. The encoded protein is CASSLGRTGGYTF.

V usage is TRBV30 and J usage is TRBJ1-1, with D uncertain. Germline assignment: CDR1 GTSNPN and CDR2 SVGIG (reference sequence). This CDR3 is 12 amino acids long. The CDR3 DNA follows: TGTGCGTTGACACCACGACCCCTTGAAGCTTTCTTT. It encodes CALTPRPLEAFF.

The gene calls are TRBV7-8 and TRBJ1-1, with no clear D. The germline gives CDR1 SGHVS, CDR2 FQNEAQ. Trimming left V 5 bases short and J 7 bases short, with 11 bases between. This CDR3 has 12 amino acids. CDR3 sequence (DNA): TGTGCCAGCAGCCCTTTCGGGTATGAAGCTTTCTTT. Translation gives CASSPFGYEAFF.

The chain couples TRBV30 to TRBJ1-2; 10 bases fit TRBD1. The trim removed 3 bases at V and 7 bases at J, leaving 5 bases unmatched. The CDR3 consists of 13 residues. Germline CDR1 is GTSNPN and CDR2 is SVGIG (reference sequence). The CDR3 DNA is TGTGCCTGGAGGGGACAGGGGTTCGGTGGCTACACCTTC. Translated: CAWRGQGFGGYTF. Drawing the rest from reference TRBV30 and TRBJ1-2, the complete variable domain is SQTIHQWPATLVQPVGSPLSLECTVEGTSNPNLYWYRQAAGRGLQLLFYSVGIGQISSEVPQNLSASRPQDRQFILSSKKLLLSDSGFYLCAWRGQGFGGYTFGSGTRLTVV.

The chain carries TRBV15 and TRBJ1-3; D ambiguous. The germline V gene has CDR1 LNHNV and CDR2 YYDKDF (reference sequence). CDR3 size: 15 residues. The V and J ends lost 1 base and 5 bases respectively, with 12 bases between them. The CDR3 loop is CATSRVGYSRNTIYF. CDR3 coding DNA: TGTGCCACCAGCAGAGTCGGCTACAGCCGAAACACCATATATTTT.